Reported below is one T cell receptor beta chain. This clonotype has ten or more counts. No antigen is known for it. No quality values exist for individual bases; no much larger clone is one base distant. V is pared back by 7 bases and J by 0 bases, with 13 bases lying between the germline termini. Counted from cysteine to phenylalanine, this CDR3 has 16 amino acids. CDR3 DNA is the only sequence kept; it has 48 bases, read in frame from the first base. The sample belongs to a study of T cells after yellow fever vaccination (dated by TCRdb to the late 2010s). Concerning the study at large: The SMART-Seq v4 Ultra Low Input RNA kit was used to prepare libraries from fractions with low cell numbers. Bulk TCR alpha and beta repertoires were sequenced longitudinally to track T-cell clones before and after primary and booster YFV17D yellow fever vaccination. The cohort comprised two healthy male donors, one aged 18 to 29 and one aged 30 to 40 years. Blood was collected at multiple timepoints before and after primary and secondary immunization, and bulk PBMC replicates and cell subsets were isolated. What the work shows at the level of the full study, not this receptor alone: A small share of clonotypes was detected in both CD4 and CD8 compartments, with the overlap likely arising from convergent recombination. Computational filtering was needed because FACS-sorted repertoires could contain abundant contaminating clonotypes from the bulk population. Because the study included only a couple of donors, the extent to which the findings can be generalized is limited. Most clones expanded after primary vaccination were re-detected after the booster (approximately 95% of CD4 and approximately 89% of CD8), suggesting broad memory maintenance. Compared with the primary T-cell response, the secondary T-cell response was faster but weaker, reaching its peak on day 5 rather than on day 15.

Synthesis of TCR cDNA relied on 5'RACE template switching, a step that introduced a universal primer site along with unique molecular identifiers. Priming of cDNA synthesis was performed from both the TCR alpha and TCR beta constant segments. Library amplification used two PCR steps, and the second PCR step added sample barcodes and sequencing adapters. Sequencing of the libraries was done on either Illumina HiSeq 2500 (2x100 bp) or NovaSeq (2x150 bp). As for how the authors treated the data: MIGEC was used to demultiplex reads and collapse the reads into UMI consensus sequences, and MiXCR was used for V(D)J alignment. Vaccine-responding clonotypes were identified with edgeR using replicate PBMC samples, with FDR below 0.01 and a log2 fold change above 5 up to day 15 being required. Each bulk clonotype was labeled CD4 or CD8 based on which sequenced repertoire, CD4 or CD8, contained the clonotype at higher abundance. TCRdb reprocessed the public reads (quality trimming at Q25 with fastp, clone calling with MiXCR) and kept in-frame beta chains. Rows with one shared CDR3 protein collapse into an entry with the most common genes and DNA. The V and J calls were not made by the authors but by TCRdb's processing. The sample table records 100,000 to 150,000 distinct CDR3 sequences; more than 6.5% of these occur just once. Clones ranked in the top ten supply about 2.7% of the sample.

In the paper's terms, the treatment or condition label means: live attenuated yellow fever vaccine strain. A standard Ficoll-Paque protocol was used to isolate PBMCs from peripheral blood. Dynabeads CD4 and CD8 positive selection kits were used to isolate the CD4 and CD8 T-cell fractions. RNA was extracted with TriZol from bulk PBMCs, CD4 and CD8 fractions, and dextramer-positive and dextramer-negative fractions. Sequences were derived from CD4+ T cells sorted from PBMCs, sampled about 10 days after the first yellow fever vaccination. The rearranged chain carries TRBV12-3 or TRBV12-4 and TRBJ1-6; tentative D gene TRBD1, with 5 bases matching. The source of this sequence is a man younger than 35 who received the YFV17D yellow fever vaccine. The DNA sequence reads TGTGCCAGCATCTCTGGGGGAAGCTCCTATAATTCACCCCTCCACTTT. Translated, this gives CASISGGSSYNSPLHF.